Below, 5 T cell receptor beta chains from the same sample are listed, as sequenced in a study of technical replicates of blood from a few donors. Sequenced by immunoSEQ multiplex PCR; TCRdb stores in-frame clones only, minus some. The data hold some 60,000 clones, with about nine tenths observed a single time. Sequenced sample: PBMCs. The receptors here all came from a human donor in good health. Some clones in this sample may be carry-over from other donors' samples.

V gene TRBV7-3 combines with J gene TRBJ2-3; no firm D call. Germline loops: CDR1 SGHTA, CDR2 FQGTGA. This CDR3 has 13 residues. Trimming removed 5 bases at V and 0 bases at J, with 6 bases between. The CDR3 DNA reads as TGTGCCAGCAGCGTCCAGAGCACAGATACGCAGTATTTT. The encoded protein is CASSVQSTDTQYF. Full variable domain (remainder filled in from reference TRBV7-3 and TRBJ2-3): GAGVSQTPSNKVTEKGKYVELRCDPISGHTALYWYRQSLGQGPEFLIYFQGTGAADDSGLPNDRFFAVRPEGSVSTLKIQRTERGDSAVYLCASSVQSTDTQYFGPGTRLTVL.

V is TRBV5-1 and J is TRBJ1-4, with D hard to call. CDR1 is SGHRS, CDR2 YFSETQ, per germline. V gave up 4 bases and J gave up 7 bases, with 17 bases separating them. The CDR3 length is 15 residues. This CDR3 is CASSPRADLGEKLFF. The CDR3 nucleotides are TGCGCCAGCAGCCCGCGGGCAGACTTGGGTGAAAAACTGTTTTTT.

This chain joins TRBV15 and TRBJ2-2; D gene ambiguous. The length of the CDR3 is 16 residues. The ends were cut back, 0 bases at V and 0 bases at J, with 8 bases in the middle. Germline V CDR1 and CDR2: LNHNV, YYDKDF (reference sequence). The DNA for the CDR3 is TGTGCCACCAGCAGAGATGGCAACGCGAACACCGGGGAGCTGTTTTTT. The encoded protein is CATSRDGNANTGELFF.

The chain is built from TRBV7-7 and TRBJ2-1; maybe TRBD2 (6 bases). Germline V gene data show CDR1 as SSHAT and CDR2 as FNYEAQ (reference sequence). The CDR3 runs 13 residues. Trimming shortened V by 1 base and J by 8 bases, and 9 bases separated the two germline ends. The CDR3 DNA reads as TGTGCCAGCAGCTTAGGGGGAGGCGATGAGCAGTTCTTC. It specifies CASSLGGGDEQFF.

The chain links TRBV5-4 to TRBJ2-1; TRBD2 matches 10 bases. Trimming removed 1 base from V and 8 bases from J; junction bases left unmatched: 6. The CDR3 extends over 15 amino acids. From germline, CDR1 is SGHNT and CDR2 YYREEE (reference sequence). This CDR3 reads CASSLSSGGAYEQFF. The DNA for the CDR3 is TGTGCCAGCAGCTTGTCGAGCGGGGGGGCCTATGAGCAGTTCTTC.